This passage covers 29 T cell receptor beta chains from one sample sequenced in a study of shared clonotypes between healthy human individuals. CD45RO negativity and positive selection for CCR7 defined naive CD8 cells, a population that excluded terminally differentiated effector memory CD45RA+ cells. Some clones are missing from TCRdb's copy, which holds only in-frame ones; the method was immunoSEQ multiplex PCR. Among 550,000 to 750,000 clones listed, less than 97% were seen once. The sample was naive CD8+ T cells sorted from blood. The source of these receptors is a woman in her twenties or thirties in good health.

The CDR3 loop reads CGSGRAAYNEQFF. For the CDR3, the DNA is TGTGGGAGCGGGAGGGCCGCCTACAATGAGCAGTTCTTC. The chain links TRBV27 to TRBJ2-1, with 10 bases that match TRBD2. Germline V lookup: CDR1 MNHEY, CDR2 SMNVEV (reference sequence). CDR3 length equals 13 residues.

The rearrangement joins TRBV27 to TRBJ2-5; TRBD1 matches 10 bases. The CDR3 spans 15 residues. J lost 0 bases, V lost 5 bases, and 3 bases had no gene match. Germline CDR1 is MNHEY and CDR2 is SMNVEV (reference sequence). The CDR3 is CASSPGQGNQETQYF. Here the CDR3 DNA reads TGTGCCAGCAGTCCGGGACAGGGGAACCAAGAGACCCAGTACTTC.

The V gene is TRBV2, the J gene TRBJ1-4; D gene ambiguous. The V gene's germline CDR1 is SNHLY and CDR2 FYNNEI. This CDR3 contains 14 residues. V dropped 7 bases and J dropped 0 bases, with 9 bases sitting between them. The DNA for the CDR3 is TGTGCCAGCATTGACCGCTCAACTAATGAAAAACTGTTTTTT. Amino acid sequence: CASIDRSTNEKLFF.

This sequence joins TRBV28 and TRBJ2-5; the D call may be TRBD1 or TRBD2 (5 bases each). Germline V gene data show CDR1 as MDHEN and CDR2 as SYDVKM. CDR3 size: 14 residues. V lost 3 bases to trimming and J lost 4 bases, with 12 bases between them. CDR3 protein: CASSFRGSRETQYF. CDR3 bases: TGTGCCAGCAGTTTCCGGGGCAGTCGAGAGACCCAGTACTTC.

V usage is TRBV6-1 and J usage is TRBJ2-1; D is perhaps TRBD2 (5 bases). The germline gives CDR1 MNHNS, CDR2 SASEGT. Trimming shortened V by 2 bases and J by 9 bases, and 8 bases separated the two germline ends. This CDR3 region has 12 residues. The CDR3 coding sequence is TGTGCCAGCAGTGAATGGAGCGGTGAGCAGTTCTTC. This sequence encodes CASSEWSGEQFF.

This chain joins TRBV5-1 and TRBJ2-7, with 7 bases lining up with TRBD1. V dropped 0 bases and J dropped 2; count of bases not matched to a gene: 5. The CDR3 consists of 15 residues. In germline, CDR1 is SGHRS, CDR2 YFSETQ. The DNA of the CDR3 is TGCGCCAGCAGCTTGGGGACAGGTGCAGCCTACGAGCAGTACTTC. Its protein is CASSLGTGAAYEQYF. Combining the CDR3 with reference TRBV5-1 and TRBJ2-7 gives the whole variable domain KAGVTQTPRYLIKTRGQQVTLSCSPISGHRSVSWYQQTPGQGLQFLFEYFSETQRNKGNFPGRFSGRQFSNSRSEMNVSTLELGDSALYLCASSLGTGAAYEQYFGPGTRLTVT.

The gene calls are TRBV20-1 and TRBJ1-4; D not resolved. The ends were cut back, 3 bases at V and 8 bases at J, with 7 bases in the middle. CDR1 and CDR2 from the germline V gene are DFQATT and SNEGSKA (reference sequence). The CDR3 covers 11 residues. CDR3 sequence (DNA): TGCAGTGCTAGGATCGAGGAAAAACTGTTTTTT. Translation: CSARIEEKLFF.

The rearrangement joins TRBV9 to TRBJ2-1; no firm D call. V was shortened by 4 bases and J by 5 bases, with 13 bases between the two germline ends. Germline assignment: CDR1 SGDLS and CDR2 YYNGEE. The CDR3 has 14 amino acids. CDR3 amino acids: CASSYEGTHNEQFF. The CDR3 DNA sequence: TGTGCCAGCAGCTACGAAGGTACCCACAATGAGCAGTTCTTC.

The chain has TRBV7-2 and TRBJ1-2; TRBD1 matches 7 bases. There are 13 residues in the CDR3. Germline V gene sequence: CDR1 SGHTA, CDR2 FQGNSA. V lost 5 bases, J lost 5 bases, and 5 bases stayed unmatched. CDR3 amino acids: CASSLTGDYGYTF. The DNA for the CDR3 is TGTGCCAGCAGCCTTACAGGGGATTATGGCTACACCTTC.

The rearrangement joins TRBV13 to TRBJ1-1; 9 nucleotides agree with TRBD1. The V gene end was trimmed by 6 bases and the J gene end by 1 base; junction bases not matched to a gene: 0. The CDR3 length is 13 residues. Germline V gives CDR1 PRHDT, CDR2 FYEKMQ (reference sequence). CDR3 loop: CASRTGGNTEAFF. The CDR3 DNA is TGTGCCAGCAGGACAGGGGGGAACACTGAAGCTTTCTTT. The full variable domain, with the rest looked up from reference TRBV13 and TRBJ1-1, is AAGVIQSPRHLIKEKRETATLKCYPIPRHDTVYWYQQGPGQDPQFLISFYEKMQSDKGSIPDRFSAQQFSDYHSELNMSSLELGDSALYFCASRTGGNTEAFFGQGTRLTVV.

The chain recombines TRBV6-6 with TRBJ2-1; D possibly uses TRBD1 or TRBD2 (5 bases each). There are 14 residues in the CDR3. Germline CDR1 reads MNHNY; CDR2 reads SVGAGI (reference sequence). V dropped 0 bases and J dropped 8 bases, with 11 bases sitting between them. The CDR3 nucleotides read TGTGCCAGCAGTTACTCGGGACCAGGCGATGAGCAGTTCTTC. Its protein product is CASSYSGPGDEQFF.

The chain combines TRBV5-6 with TRBJ2-3, with D possibly matching TRBD2 (6 bases). CDR1 is SGHDT, CDR2 YYEEEE, per germline. The CDR3 is 14 amino acids. V lost 4 bases to trimming and J lost 0 bases, with 9 bases between them. In DNA form, the CDR3 reads TGTGCCAGCAGCACGCGGGACAGCACAGATACGCAGTATTTT. It translates to CASSTRDSTDTQYF.

This chain links TRBV11-2 with TRBJ1-1; 7 bases match TRBD1. V lost 9 bases, J lost 5 bases, and 9 bases stayed unmatched. Per germline, CDR1 SGHAT and CDR2 FQNNGV. The CDR3 consists of 13 residues. CDR3 region: CARDTGVGTEAFF. The CDR3 region has the DNA TGTGCCAGGGATACAGGGGTGGGGACTGAAGCTTTCTTT.

For this clone: Additional DNA sequences in this sample encode the identical CDR3. The chain couples TRBV29-1 to TRBJ2-2; either TRBD1 or TRBD2 may supply D (5 bases each). Looked up from germline, CDR1 is SQVTM and CDR2 is ANQGSEA. The CDR3 has 13 amino acids. V was clipped by 3 bases and J by 2 bases, with 7 bases between them. CDR3 region: CSVEGDNTGELFF. The CDR3 nucleotides read TGCAGCGTTGAGGGGGACAACACCGGGGAGCTGTTTTTT.

CDR3: CASTLSREAYSQQFF. The CDR3 DNA reads as TGTGCCAGCACCCTGTCCCGGGAGGCCTATAGCCAGCAGTTCTTC. The V call is TRBV28, the J call TRBJ2-1, with 7 positions matching TRBD2. The length of the CDR3 is 15 residues. Per the germline V gene, CDR1 is MDHEN and CDR2 is SYDVKM. V was clipped by 7 bases and J by 11 bases; unmatched bases: 17.

The J gene is TRBJ2-1, the V gene TRBV28, with D perhaps matching TRBD2 (6 bases). There are 14 residues in the CDR3. Germline V CDR1 and CDR2: MDHEN, SYDVKM. Trimming cost V 2 bases and J 6 bases, with 11 bases left between them. This CDR3 reads CASSLPGLLNEQFF. CDR3 sequence (DNA): TGTGCCAGCAGTTTACCCGGACTACTCAATGAGCAGTTCTTC. Variable domain in full (rest from reference TRBV28 and TRBJ2-1): DVKVTQSSRYLVKRTGEKVFLECVQDMDHENMFWYRQDPGLGLRLIYFSYDVKMKEKGDIPEGYSVSREKKERFSLILESASTNQTSMYLCASSLPGLLNEQFFGPGTRLTVL.

This chain uses TRBV19 with TRBJ2-1, with D possibly being TRBD1 (6 bases). Trimming took off 0 bases at V and 9 bases at J, with 12 bases between the two ends. CDR1 and CDR2 (germline): LNHDA, SQIVND (reference sequence). There are 14 residues in the CDR3. Written as DNA, the CDR3 is TGTGCCAGTAGTATAGATCTAGAGGACAGTGAGCAGTTCTTC. This translates into CASSIDLEDSEQFF.

The gene calls are TRBV30 and TRBJ2-1, with 13 nucleotides matching TRBD2. The trim removed 7 bases at V and 8 bases at J, leaving 11 bases unmatched. Per the germline V gene, CDR1 is GTSNPN and CDR2 is SVGIG (reference sequence). The CDR3 extends over 15 amino acids. CDR3 DNA: TGTGCCTACCTAATCGGGACTAGCGGGACATATGAGCAGTTCTTC. It codes for CAYLIGTSGTYEQFF.

The V and J genes are TRBV28 and TRBJ2-5, with TRBD2 matching over 7 bases. J was trimmed by 11 bases and V by 3 bases; bases with no gene match: 15. The CDR3 extends over 15 amino acids. CDR1 and CDR2 (germline): MDHEN, SYDVKM. The CDR3 DNA is TGTGCCAGCAGTTTCCCCCCGGGAGGATTATGGGAGCAGTACTTC. Encoded protein: CASSFPPGGLWEQYF.

The J gene is TRBJ2-1, the V gene TRBV6-6; TRBD2 matches 8 bases. This CDR3 is built from 15 residues. V shed 2 bases, J shed 5 bases, and the junction held 5 bases outside the gene matches. Germline values: CDR1 MNHNY, CDR2 SVGAGI (reference sequence). The CDR3 DNA sequence: TGTGCCAGCAGTTACACCGTAGCGGGGCACAATGAGCAGTTCTTC. It codes for CASSYTVAGHNEQFF.

This clone has just one count. This sequence joins TRBV5-6 and TRBJ2-2; D is uncertain. The CDR3 extends over 15 amino acids. With 2 bases removed from V and 8 bases from J, the gap between germline ends came to 16 bases. Germline values: CDR1 SGHDT, CDR2 YYEEEE. The CDR3 protein is CASSFSTAPRGELFF. CDR3 DNA: TGTGCCAGCAGCTTTTCCACGGCGCCGAGGGGGGAGCTGTTTTTT.

The gene calls are TRBV7-9 and TRBJ2-7, with D perhaps given as TRBD1 or TRBD2 (5 bases each). The germline V gene encodes CDR1 SEHNR and CDR2 FQNEAQ (reference sequence). The CDR3 is 13 amino acids. Trimming shortened V by 5 bases and J by 3 bases, and 11 bases separated the two germline ends. The chain's CDR3 is CASSQFGGYEQYF. The CDR3 DNA reads TGTGCCAGCAGCCAATTTGGGGGCTACGAGCAGTACTTC.

This sequence joins TRBV4-1 and TRBJ1-4; D is uncertain. V was clipped by 3 bases and J by 10 bases, with 6 bases between them. This CDR3 is 11 amino acids long. Germline CDR1 and CDR2: MGHRA and YSYEKL. CDR3 in DNA: TGCGCCAGCAGCCATAGTGGAAAACTGTTTTTT. Protein sequence: CASSHSGKLFF.

The chain recombines TRBV5-6 with TRBJ2-1; D unclear. V lost 2 bases, J lost 8 bases, and 8 bases lay in between. This CDR3 is 12 amino acids long. CDR1 is SGHDT and CDR2 is YYEEEE in the germline V gene. CDR3 residues: CASSFAADEQFF. The CDR3 DNA follows: TGTGCCAGCAGCTTTGCAGCCGATGAGCAGTTCTTC.

The V call is TRBV5-6, the J call TRBJ2-7; 7 bases map to TRBD2. CDR1 SGHDT and CDR2 YYEEEE come from the germline V gene. The J segment lost 2 bases and the V segment lost 4 bases, leaving 9 bases of the junction unmatched. CDR3 length equals 15 residues. The CDR3 reads CASSEASSGTYEQYF. CDR3 nucleotides: TGTGCCAGCAGCGAGGCTTCTAGCGGAACCTACGAGCAGTACTTC.

The V gene is TRBV7-2, the J gene TRBJ2-6, with D unclear. Germline values: CDR1 SGHTA, CDR2 FQGNSA. The ends were cut back, 1 base at V and 1 base at J, with 14 bases in the middle. The CDR3 is 18 amino acids. The CDR3 is CASSLVQAFASGANVLTF. CDR3 nucleotides: TGTGCCAGCAGCTTAGTCCAGGCCTTTGCTTCTGGGGCCAACGTCCTGACTTTC.

The chain recombines TRBV4-1 with TRBJ2-1, with D possibly matching TRBD1 (6 bases). Trimming cost V 0 bases and J 6 bases, with 15 bases left between them. This CDR3 has 16 amino acids. Germline CDR1 and CDR2: MGHRA and YSYEKL. CDR3 residues: CASSQERGITANEQFF. The CDR3 DNA is TGCGCCAGCAGCCAAGAAAGGGGGATCACAGCCAATGAGCAGTTCTTC.

This sequence joins TRBV6-5 and TRBJ2-3, with 7 nucleotides matching TRBD2. The CDR3 is 16 amino acids. CDR1 and CDR2 (germline): MNHEY, SVGAGI. V trimming: 2 bases; J trimming: 3 bases; junction bases outside the gene matches: 8. This CDR3 is CASSYRRGGWTDTQYF. CDR3 nucleotides: TGTGCCAGCAGTTACCGCCGCGGGGGTTGGACAGATACGCAGTATTTT.

V gene TRBV4-1 combines with J gene TRBJ2-7; 11 bases match TRBD2. Trimming at V came to 5 bases and at J to 2 bases, leaving 8 bases not matched to a gene. There are 16 residues in the CDR3. Germline V gives CDR1 MGHRA, CDR2 YSYEKL. The CDR3 spells CASSTRPGLAAYEQYF. CDR3 nucleotides: TGCGCCAGCAGCACTCGCCCGGGACTAGCGGCCTACGAGCAGTACTTC.